These 30 T cell receptor beta chains came from one sample sequenced in a study of blood T cells in healthy people across ages. A second PCR, run for about 6 to 12 cycles, used a sample-barcoded 5' primer plus a J-beta primer mix. MiXCR, applied by TCRdb to the 5' RACE reads, yields one record per CDR3 protein. The sample records 1,500,000 or so distinct CDR3 sequences, less than 45% being singletons. Sequenced sample: blood. These receptors all come from a young woman in good health.

The rearrangement joins TRBV6-6 to TRBJ2-1; D may match TRBD1 or TRBD2 (5 bases each). The V end lost 10 bases, the J end lost 6 bases, and 19 bases lay between the germline ends. Per the germline V gene, CDR1 is MNHNY and CDR2 is SVGAGI (reference sequence). This CDR3 comprises 14 residues. The CDR3 DNA follows: TGTGCCACGCTGGCCCGGGACCAGAGCAATGAGCAGTTCTTC. This codes for CATLARDQSNEQFF.

About this clonotype: Being one base from a much bigger clone, this may be a read error. V usage is TRBV27 and J usage is TRBJ2-5, with unresolved D. The germline gives CDR1 MNHEY, CDR2 SMNVEV (reference sequence). V was cut by 4 bases and J by 11 bases, with 11 bases left in between. CDR3 size: 11 residues. Here the CDR3 DNA reads TGTGCCAGCAGTTGGGCCAATGAGCAGTACTTC. This sequence encodes CASSWANEQYF.

The chain is built from TRBV12-3 or TRBV12-4 and TRBJ1-1; D might be TRBD1 (6 bases). The CDR3 is made up of 13 amino acids. V lost 4 bases to trimming and J lost 6 bases, with 12 bases between them. The chain's CDR3 is CASSWGRGSEAFF. The DNA for the CDR3 is TGTGCCAGCAGTTGGGGGCGGGGATCTGAAGCTTTCTTT.

This clonotype occurred many times. The chain has TRBV12-3 or TRBV12-4 and TRBJ1-2; D gene unclear. The CDR3 consists of 13 residues. V shed 2 bases and J shed 0 bases, with 4 bases lying between them. The CDR3 loop is CASSLLTNYGYTF. The CDR3 region has the DNA TGTGCCAGCAGTTTACTTACTAACTATGGCTACACCTTC.

This clonotype was detected a few times. The chain has TRBV25-1 and TRBJ1-3; D uncertain. The germline V gene encodes CDR1 MGHDK and CDR2 SYGVNS. Trimming left V 1 base short and J 3 bases short, with 10 bases between. CDR3 length equals 15 residues. The CDR3 DNA follows: TGTGCCAGCAGTGAATGGGCTCCGGGTGGAAACACCATATATTTT. Encoded protein: CASSEWAPGGNTIYF.

The rearrangement uses TRBV20-1 and TRBJ1-2; D not resolved. The CDR3 totals 13 residues. Trimming pared 1 base from V and 3 bases from J, leaving 9 bases between. Per the germline V gene, CDR1 is DFQATT and CDR2 is SNEGSKA (reference sequence). The CDR3 spells CSARVGLYYGYTF. CDR3 DNA: TGCAGTGCTAGAGTAGGCCTTTACTATGGCTACACCTTC.

The V call is TRBV20-1, the J call TRBJ1-5; no firm D call. The length of the CDR3 is 15 residues. The ends were cut back, 3 bases at V and 1 base at J, with 13 bases in the middle. Germline CDR1 DFQATT, CDR2 SNEGSKA (reference sequence). In DNA form, the CDR3 reads TGCAGTGCTAGTATTCTGGCCAACAGCAATCAGCCCCAGCATTTT. This translates into CSASILANSNQPQHF.

This clonotype was found a few times. V is TRBV7-3 and J is TRBJ1-1; no reliable D call. The CDR3 is made up of 13 amino acids. Germline-derived CDR1 and CDR2 are SGHTA and FQGTGA. Trimming took off 4 bases at V and 1 base at J, with 7 bases between the two ends. The CDR3 nucleotides read TGTGCCAGCAGCTCATACAGGAACACTGAAGCTTTCTTT. Residues: CASSSYRNTEAFF.

The J gene is TRBJ2-1, the V gene TRBV14; a weak D match, TRBD1 (5 bases). The germline V and J ends were trimmed by 0 bases and 5 bases, with 14 bases remaining between them. This CDR3 region has 16 residues. Germline assignment: CDR1 SGHDN and CDR2 FVKESK. The CDR3 spells CASSQDGATAHNEQFF. CDR3 DNA sequence: TGTGCCAGCAGCCAAGATGGGGCGACAGCGCACAATGAGCAGTTCTTC.

This clonotype was seen just once. A read error may produce the germline difference seen at one junction end. J is TRBJ2-5 and V is TRBV2, with 8 bases matching TRBD2. This CDR3 has 14 amino acids. Germline CDR1 is SNHLY and CDR2 is FYNNEI. This chain's CDR3 is CTSRSSGPSNEQYF. Here the CDR3 DNA reads TGTACCAGCAGGTCTAGCGGGCCCTCCAATGAGCAGTACTTC.

V is TRBV20-1 and J is TRBJ1-1; no definite D call. CDR1 is DFQATT and CDR2 is SNEGSKA in the germline V gene (reference sequence). This CDR3 comprises 13 residues. With 1 base removed from V and 3 bases from J, the gap between germline ends came to 9 bases. As DNA, the CDR3 is TGCAGTGCTAGAGGGCCAGTTGACACTGAAGCTTTCTTT. The encoded protein is CSARGPVDTEAFF.

J is TRBJ2-7 and V is TRBV29-1; tentative D call: TRBD2 (7 bases). This CDR3 has 13 amino acids. Trimming stripped 6 bases from V and 2 bases from J, with 14 bases between. The germline CDR1 and CDR2 sequences are SQVTM and ANQGSEA. The CDR3 sequence: CSVRGRAAYEQYF. The CDR3 region has the DNA TGCAGCGTGAGGGGGAGGGCGGCCTACGAGCAGTACTTC.

This chain links TRBV7-2 with TRBJ2-1; 12 bases line up with TRBD1. The germline gives CDR1 SGHTA, CDR2 FQGNSA. This CDR3 is 17 amino acids long. V lost 2 bases, J lost 8 bases, and 10 bases stayed unmatched. The CDR3 DNA sequence: TGTGCCAGCAGCTTAAGGGGGGGAGGGACAGGGGGCTATGAGCAGTTCTTC. It encodes CASSLRGGGTGGYEQFF.

V gene TRBV5-1 combines with J gene TRBJ1-4; no clear D gene. Germline CDR1 is SGHRS and CDR2 is YFSETQ. The CDR3 totals 16 residues. Trimming removed 0 bases from V and 4 bases from J, with 13 bases in between. The CDR3 reads CASSLGRLPGNEKLFF. In DNA form, the CDR3 reads TGCGCCAGCAGCTTGGGCAGGCTACCGGGTAATGAAAAACTGTTTTTT.

This clonotype was counted ten times or more. The rearrangement joins TRBV6-1 to TRBJ2-7, with 8 bases matching TRBD1. This CDR3 is built from 13 residues. J lost 3 bases, V lost 3 bases, and 1 base had no gene match. In germline, CDR1 is MNHNS, CDR2 SASEGT. CDR3 DNA: TGTGCCAGCAGTGACGGACAGGGCTACGAGCAGTACTTC. Encoded protein: CASSDGQGYEQYF.

The chain is built from TRBV27 and TRBJ2-1, with 11 bases aligning to TRBD2. V trimming: 7 bases; J trimming: 1 base; junction bases outside the gene matches: 6. This CDR3 is built from 16 residues. Germline V gene lookup returns CDR1 MNHEY and CDR2 SMNVEV (reference sequence). CDR3 bases: TGTGCCAGCAATTCCGGGACTAGCGGTTCCTACAATGAGCAGTTCTTC. This sequence encodes CASNSGTSGSYNEQFF.

This clonotype turned up a few times. The gene calls are TRBV9 and TRBJ1-2, with TRBD1 identical over 7 bases. Losses at the gene ends were 4 bases for V and 1 base for J; bases not matched to a gene: 13. Germline lookup yields CDR1 SGDLS and CDR2 YYNGEE. The CDR3 is made up of 17 amino acids. The CDR3 DNA follows: TGTGCCAGCAGCTCATCCCCGGACAGGCGTTATAACTATGGCTACACCTTC. Protein: CASSSSPDRRYNYGYTF. The complete variable domain, with remaining parts taken from reference TRBV9 and TRBJ1-2, reads DSGVTQTPKHLITATGQRVTLRCSPRSGDLSVYWYQQSLDQGLQFLIQYYNGEERAKGNILERFSAQQFPDLHSELNLSSLELGDSALYFCASSSSPDRRYNYGYTFGSGTRLTVV.

Comment on this clonotype: At one of its ends the junction is not consistent with the germline gene, which may arise from a read error. The CDR3 sequence: CASRARYQGTQYF. The CDR3 bases are TGTGCCAGCAGAGCAAGGTACCAAGGGACCCAGTACTTC. The rearrangement uses TRBV6-1 and TRBJ2-5; D is undetermined. The CDR3 has 13 amino acids. Germline CDR1 MNHNS, CDR2 SASEGT.

This clonotype occurred a few times. This sequence joins TRBV6-1 and TRBJ2-1; TRBD1 agrees at 8 bases. This CDR3 has 15 residues. With 4 bases clipped from V and 6 bases from J, the junction kept 8 bases outside the gene matches. Germline-derived CDR1 and CDR2 are MNHNS and SASEGT. The CDR3, as DNA: TGTGCCAGCAGTGGATCCGGGACAGGCTCCAATGAGCAGTTCTTC. Amino acids: CASSGSGTGSNEQFF.

V and J are TRBV4-1 and TRBJ2-1; 10 nucleotides agree with TRBD2. Unmatched junction bases numbered 10, after V lost 1 base and J lost 7 bases. The length of the CDR3 is 17 residues. Germline CDR1 is MGHRA and CDR2 is YSYEKL. CDR3 loop: CASSQGPLTSGANEQFF. In DNA form, the CDR3 reads TGCGCCAGCAGCCAAGGTCCTCTTACTAGCGGGGCAAATGAGCAGTTCTTC.

This clonotype has just a few counts. The chain carries TRBV7-8 and TRBJ2-7; 11 bases are a match to TRBD1. V was clipped by 5 bases and J by 3 bases; unmatched bases: 15. Germline values: CDR1 SGHVS, CDR2 FQNEAQ. The CDR3 runs 18 residues. CDR3 region: CASSQDIRTGGIYYEQYF. The CDR3 DNA follows: TGTGCCAGCAGCCAGGATATTCGGACAGGGGGCATATACTACGAGCAGTACTTC.

In its sample, this clonotype was seen a few times. The chain couples TRBV7-2 to TRBJ1-4; D may be TRBD1 (6 bases). The germline V and J ends were trimmed by 0 bases and 4 bases, with 15 bases remaining between them. This CDR3 contains 17 residues. Per the germline V gene, CDR1 is SGHTA and CDR2 is FQGNSA. CDR3 residues: CASSLALRGRGNEKLFF. The CDR3 bases are TGTGCCAGCAGCTTAGCGCTCAGGGGACGGGGTAATGAAAAACTGTTTTTT.

V usage is TRBV7-8 and J usage is TRBJ1-2; possible D gene TRBD1, 6 bases. Germline CDR1 reads SGHVS; CDR2 reads FQNEAQ. This CDR3 comprises 17 residues. V was cut by 1 base and J by 3 bases, with 18 bases left in between. The CDR3 loop reads CASSLGLFRGVDYGYTF. CDR3 DNA: TGTGCCAGCAGCTTAGGGCTTTTCAGGGGAGTTGACTATGGCTACACCTTC.

This clonotype occurred a few times. This chain connects TRBV6-2 or TRBV6-3 to TRBJ2-1; 15 bases are shared with TRBD2. V dropped 6 bases and J dropped 7; count of bases not matched to a gene: 4. The CDR3 runs 15 residues. Germline lookup yields CDR1 MNHEY and CDR2 SVGEGT. The CDR3 sequence: CASRRTSGGANEQFF. The CDR3 DNA is TGTGCCAGCAGGCGGACTAGCGGGGGGGCGAATGAGCAGTTCTTC.

This clonotype has more than one count but fewer than ten. The genes are TRBV21-1 and TRBJ2-1; the table's D gene call, TRBD1, was not cross checked with the DNA. TRBV21-1 is annotated as a pseudogene. The CDR3 is made up of 14 amino acids. CDR3 loop: CASINGTDYNEQFF. The CDR3 DNA reads TGTGCCAGCATCAACGGGACAGACTACAATGAGCAGTTCTTC.

This clonotype was seen just once. V and J are TRBV4-3 and TRBJ1-2, with D possibly matching TRBD1 (6 bases). V lost 4 bases to trimming and J lost 7 bases, with 19 bases between them. This CDR3 has 15 amino acids. CDR1 LGHNA and CDR2 YSLEER come from the germline V gene. The CDR3, as DNA: TGCGCCAGCAGCCCCTCGGGGGCAGAGCTCTGTGGCTACACCTTC. This translates into CASSPSGAELCGYTF.

This clonotype was counted a few times. The chain carries TRBV14 and TRBJ1-2, with D unresolved. Looked up from germline, CDR1 is SGHDN and CDR2 is FVKESK. Trimming pared 4 bases from V and 7 bases from J, leaving 16 bases between. This CDR3 has 14 residues. In nucleotides, the CDR3 is TGTGCCAGCAGCCCATATGGAAAGATCTTTGGCTACACCTTC. This encodes CASSPYGKIFGYTF.

This clonotype occurred a few times. This chain joins TRBV6-2 or TRBV6-3 and TRBJ2-5; no clear D gene. The ends were cut back, 0 bases at V and 2 bases at J, with 16 bases in the middle. The CDR3 consists of 17 residues. Per the germline V gene, CDR1 is MNHEY and CDR2 is SVGEGT. DNA of the CDR3: TGTGCCAGCAGTTACTCCGGTCCTCTCCTGGTTCAAGAGACCCAGTACTTC. Residues: CASSYSGPLLVQETQYF.

The V call is TRBV20-1, the J call TRBJ2-4; 11 bases line up with TRBD2. The J call may be wrong; the DNA end is better matched by TRBJ2-5. Germline CDR1 reads DFQATT; CDR2 reads SNEGSKA (reference sequence). This CDR3 is 17 amino acids long. The CDR3 nucleotides are TGCAGTGCCGAGGGGCTAGCGGGAGGATGGGGATCGGAGACCCAGTACTTC. Its protein is CSAEGLAGGWGSETQYF.

The rearrangement joins TRBV6-1 to TRBJ2-3, with a tentative D call TRBD1 (5 bases). The length of the CDR3 is 14 residues. Germline CDR1 is MNHNS and CDR2 is SASEGT. The V and J ends lost 7 bases and 2 bases respectively, with 13 bases between them. The CDR3 coding sequence is TGTGCCAGCAACCCCGGACACAACACAGATACGCAGTATTTT. This encodes CASNPGHNTDTQYF.